The T cell receptor (beta chain) under discussion was sequenced for a study of glioma-infiltrating T cells after dendritic cell vaccination. General study points: Patients with more pretreatment TILs had longer time to progression and survival.

To note about this clone: Its cognate antigen is unknown.

Stated time point: after dendritic cell vaccination, including at tumor progression/relapse. Blood PBMC samples: pre-vaccination, two weeks post third vaccination, and at tumor progression. The PCR used 60 V beta and 13 J beta primers. TCRdb's table, derived via immunoSEQ multiplex PCR, lists solely in-frame clones and lacks some. The sample contains tens of thousands of clones, roughly 86% of which appear only once. V was pared by 1 base and J by 1 base, with 13 bases between. The CDR3 runs to 16 residues. Germline loops: CDR1 KGHSH, CDR2 LQKENI. The sequence came from a human donor with glioblastoma. This rearrangement joins TRBV18 to TRBJ1-1; tentative D call: TRBD1 (5 bases). The material sequenced was blood, taken after dendritic cell vaccination. The CDR3 region is CASSPLLAGKNTEAFF. DNA of the CDR3: TGTGCCAGCTCACCACTCCTGGCAGGGAAGAACACTGAAGCTTTCTTT.